The entry below describes one TCR beta chain. The data were taken from a study of CD8 T cells in Susac syndrome. A quantity of about 0.5 to 1 ug RNA underwent reverse transcription using random hexamers. TCRdb fed the immunoSEQ multiplex PCR reads into MiXCR, producing one record per CDR3 protein. Of 150,000 to 190,000 distinct CDR3 sequences listed, 94% are singletons. V gave up 3 bases and J gave up 4 bases, with 19 bases separating them. The CDR3 runs 16 residues. Germline V gene sequence: CDR1 DFQATT, CDR2 SNEGSKA (reference sequence). Input material: CD8+ T cells from PBMCs. The genes are TRBV20-1 and TRBJ2-1; a weak D match, TRBD1 (7 bases). The receptor's source is a human donor with multiple sclerosis. The DNA for the CDR3 is TGCAGTGCTAGCCCGGAGTCAGGGGGGTTATACAATGAGCAGTTCTTC. It translates to CSASPESGGLYNEQFF.